This TCR beta chain is from a study of T cell repertoires in cytomegalovirus infection. In the study overall: Recently identified HLA-C-restricted CMV epitopes were among the peptides used. Evidence of both CMV infection and a matching HLA type came from public TCR beta signatures. Points from the study as a whole: CMV-specific TCR beta clonotypes restricted by HLA-C dominated the ex vivo response. CMV carriers with the relevant HLA were identified by cumulative public TCR beta family frequency.

The CDR3 extends over 16 amino acids. J was trimmed by 4 bases and V by 1 base; bases with no gene match: 3. The germline CDR1 and CDR2 sequences are SGHTA and FQGNSA. TCRdb called the reads again in MiXCR, with one record for every CDR3 protein. The top ten clones hold 15% to 20% of a sample with some 500,000 distinct CDR3 sequences, around 35% of them seen once. Of note for this clonotype: Its specificity is not known.

This chain joins TRBV7-2 and TRBJ2-5, with 13 bases that match TRBD2. The sample was cultured PBMCs, taken from culture after CMV antigen stimulation. The sequence was obtained from a human donor in good health (CMV status not recorded). Some clones in this sample may be carry-over from other donors' samples. In DNA, the CDR3 is TGTGCCAGCAGCTTAGGGACTAGCGGGAGTCCAGAGACCCAGTACTTC. Its translation is CASSLGTSGSPETQYF.